This entry lists 10 T cell receptor beta chains sequenced from one sample in a study of blood T cells in healthy people across ages. Then a second PCR, running about 7 to 11 cycles, was carried out with a sample-barcoded 5' primer and a J-beta primer mix. Each CDR3 protein gets one entry after TCRdb re-called the 5' RACE reads with MiXCR. The repertoire holds some 1.5 million distinct CDR3 sequences, with approximately 43% as singletons. The specimen sequenced was blood. These TCRs come from a woman aged 18-29 years in good health.

This clonotype turned up a few times. The chain uses TRBV7-2 and TRBJ2-7; D is uncertain. V lost 1 base, J lost 3 bases, and 7 bases lay in between. There are 13 residues in the CDR3. The germline V gene encodes CDR1 SGHTA and CDR2 FQGNSA. The CDR3 sequence is CASSLVNGYEQYF. DNA of the CDR3: TGTGCCAGCAGCTTAGTCAATGGCTACGAGCAGTACTTC.

CDR3 sequence: CASSQEDRYEKLFF. CDR3 sequence (DNA): TGCGCCAGCAGCCAAGAAGACAGATATGAAAAACTGTTTTTT. The genes are TRBV4-3 and TRBJ1-4; perhaps TRBD1 as D (5 bases). There are 14 residues in the CDR3. The germline V gene has CDR1 LGHNA and CDR2 YSLEER. Trimming left V 0 bases short and J 6 bases short, with 8 bases between.

This chain connects TRBV7-8 to TRBJ1-1; possible D gene TRBD1, 6 bases. The CDR3 covers 13 residues. Germline V lookup: CDR1 SGHVS, CDR2 FQNEAQ. V lost 5 bases and J 3 bases, leaving 10 bases between the germline ends. The CDR3 DNA reads as TGTGCCAGCAGCGAGGGACAATACACTGAAGCTTTCTTT. Amino acids: CASSEGQYTEAFF.

This clonotype was counted between two and nine times. The gene calls are TRBV4-1 and TRBJ2-3; 8 bases are shared with TRBD2. Per the germline V gene, CDR1 is MGHRA and CDR2 is YSYEKL. The J segment lost 3 bases and the V segment lost 6 bases, leaving 11 bases of the junction unmatched. The CDR3 covers 16 residues. The CDR3 spells CASSGLRGGLTDTQYF. CDR3 coding DNA: TGCGCCAGCAGTGGGCTACGGGGGGGCCTAACAGATACGCAGTATTTT.

This chain uses TRBV7-8 with TRBJ2-3; 9 positions match TRBD1. The J segment lost 6 bases and the V segment lost 1 base, leaving 5 bases of the junction unmatched. Germline V gene data show CDR1 as SGHVS and CDR2 as FQNEAQ. The CDR3 loop spans 15 amino acids. The CDR3 DNA sequence: TGTGCCAGCAGCTTAGAGGGGACAGGGCCCGATACGCAGTATTTT. It encodes CASSLEGTGPDTQYF. The full variable domain, its missing parts supplied by reference TRBV7-8 and TRBJ2-3, is GAGVSQSPRYKVAKRGQDVALRCDPISGHVSLFWYQQALGQGPEFLTYFQNEAQLDKSGLPSDRFFAERPEGSVSTLKIQRTQQEDSAVYLCASSLEGTGPDTQYFGPGTRLTVL.

The chain has TRBV12-3 or TRBV12-4 and TRBJ1-4, with D possibly TRBD1 on 5 matching bases. The CDR3 has 17 residues. The ends were cut back, 3 bases at V and 2 bases at J, with 16 bases in the middle. CDR3 loop: CASSFAGTLWTNEKLFF. CDR3 in DNA: TGTGCCAGCAGTTTTGCCGGGACTCTATGGACTAATGAAAAACTGTTTTTT.

V is TRBV11-2 and J is TRBJ1-2; D uncertain. CDR1 is SGHAT, CDR2 FQNNGV, per germline. The CDR3 contains 14 residues. V was clipped by 2 bases and J by 4 bases, with 11 bases between them. The CDR3 loop reads CASSLNGLSYGYTF. Here the CDR3 DNA reads TGTGCCAGCAGCTTAAATGGACTGAGCTATGGCTACACCTTC.

This clonotype was seen many times. This rearrangement joins TRBV27 to TRBJ2-7; TRBD1 matches 7 bases. The CDR3 is made up of 14 amino acids. J lost 1 base, V lost 6 bases, and 6 bases had no gene match. Germline CDR1 MNHEY, CDR2 SMNVEV (reference sequence). The CDR3, as DNA: TGTGCCAGCAGCTTGACAGGGACGTCCTACGAGCAGTACTTC. Its translation is CASSLTGTSYEQYF.

This clonotype was observed a handful of times. The chain uses TRBV6-2 or TRBV6-3 and TRBJ2-5; perhaps D is TRBD1 or TRBD2 (5 bases each). CDR1 is MNHEY and CDR2 is SVGEGT in the germline V gene. The V and J ends lost 10 bases and 4 bases respectively, with 13 bases between them. The CDR3 consists of 12 residues. The DNA of the CDR3 is TGTGCCACCGACAGTGCGGGAGAGACCCAGTACTTC. Its protein product is CATDSAGETQYF.

This chain joins TRBV12-3 or TRBV12-4 and TRBJ2-1; 7 bases match TRBD2. V lost 7 bases, J lost 3 bases, and 15 bases stayed unmatched. This CDR3 spans 17 amino acids. The DNA of the CDR3 is TGTGCCAGCATCAAGAGACTAGCTTCCCTCCTCTACAATGAGCAGTTCTTC. It codes for CASIKRLASLLYNEQFF.